This record concerns one TCR beta chain sequence. The antigen remains unidentified. PCR was performed using 60 Vbeta and 13 Jbeta primers. Generated by immunoSEQ multiplex PCR, the TCRdb table keeps only in-frame clones and is missing some. The specimen's table records about 120,000 clones. The data are from a study of cytomegalovirus exposure and HLA in healthy donors. Study observations and caveats: In a later analysis, TCR beta V- and J-gene trimming was associated with a missense DCLRE1C variant. DRB1 had the most TCR associations and HLA-C the fewest, a later analysis found, with rates varying by HLA locus.

Sequencing input: PBMCs. The sequence derives from a woman aged 40 to 50 in good health and CMV-seropositive.

This CDR3 is CASSAGTGGSYEQYF. DNA for the CDR3: TGTGCCAGCAGTGCCGGGACAGGGGGATCCTACGAGCAGTACTTC. The chain is built from TRBV27 and TRBJ2-7; 11 bases align to TRBD1. V shed 5 bases, J shed 1 base, and the junction held 4 bases outside the gene matches. The germline V gene encodes CDR1 MNHEY and CDR2 SMNVEV (reference sequence). CDR3 size: 15 residues.